Following are 10 T cell receptor beta chains from one sample sequenced in a study of T cells after yellow fever vaccination. TCRdb re-called the 5' RACE reads through MiXCR, storing one row per CDR3 protein. The sample records 300,000 to 350,000 distinct CDR3 sequences, about 7.8% being singletons. The material was PBMCs, obtained about 41 days after the first yellow fever vaccination. All receptors come from a man in his late teens or twenties who received the YFV17D yellow fever vaccine.

To note about this clonotype: Mismatch with germline at one junction end may stem from a read error. The chain links TRBV20-1 to TRBJ2-4; D may be TRBD2 (5 bases). Germline V CDR1 and CDR2: DFQATT, SNEGSKA (reference sequence). The length of the CDR3 is 19 residues. As DNA, the CDR3 is TGCTGTGCTAGAGGTTGTTGGTTCGAGGGAATTAGGGAAATTGGCATTCAGTACTTC. Residues: CCARGCWFEGIREIGIQYF.

This sequence joins TRBV14 and TRBJ2-3, with 8 bases aligning to TRBD2. With V trimmed by 4 bases and J by 2 bases, 8 bases remained unmatched. CDR1 and CDR2 from the germline V gene are SGHDN and FVKESK. The CDR3 length is 16 residues. In DNA, the CDR3 is TGTGCCAGCAGCCGAATAGCGGGGTCGATCACAGATACGCAGTATTTT. Translation: CASSRIAGSITDTQYF.

This clonotype was found a few times. The chain couples TRBV10-3 to TRBJ2-3; 15 bases align to TRBD2. This CDR3 is built from 18 residues. V was clipped by 4 bases and J by 0 bases; unmatched bases: 5. CDR1 and CDR2 from the germline V gene are ENHRY and SYGVKD. CDR3 bases: TGTGCCATCAGTGGGCGGACTAGCGGGGGGGCTAGCACAGATACGCAGTATTTT. Amino acids: CAISGRTSGGASTDTQYF.

This clonotype appeared a few times. This chain uses TRBV5-1 with TRBJ2-2, with 10 bases that match TRBD1. The CDR3 is 18 amino acids. Trimming cost V 3 bases and J 6 bases; bases outside gene matches: 14. Germline-derived CDR1 and CDR2 are SGHRS and YFSETQ. The CDR3 region is CASSSFRDRGWKAGELFF. Here the CDR3 DNA reads TGCGCCAGCAGCTCTTTCCGGGACAGGGGATGGAAAGCCGGGGAGCTGTTTTTT. Supplemented by reference TRBV5-1 and TRBJ2-2, the full variable domain reads KAGVTQTPRYLIKTRGQQVTLSCSPISGHRSVSWYQQTPGQGLQFLFEYFSETQRNKGNFPGRFSGRQFSNSRSEMNVSTLELGDSALYLCASSSFRDRGWKAGELFFGEGSRLTVL.

This rearrangement joins TRBV7-3 to TRBJ1-1; D is undetermined. Germline CDR1 and CDR2: SGHTA and FQGTGA. This CDR3 region has 13 residues. Trimming cost V 5 bases and J 11 bases, with 18 bases left between them. The CDR3 DNA reads TGTGCCAGCAGCCCTGGCGGATCTCCGCGGGCTTTCTTT. Translated: CASSPGGSPRAFF.

V usage is TRBV9 and J usage is TRBJ2-1; TRBD2 matches at 14 bases. Looked up from germline, CDR1 is SGDLS and CDR2 is YYNGEE. The CDR3 has 19 amino acids. The junction had 11 bases not matched to a gene; V was cut back by 3 bases and J by 3 bases. The CDR3 sequence: CASSDSPGLAGALYNEQFF. The CDR3 nucleotides read TGTGCCAGCAGCGATTCCCCGGGACTAGCGGGGGCCCTCTACAATGAGCAGTTCTTC.

The chain links TRBV2 to TRBJ1-2; D remains unclear. The V end was cut by 7 bases, the J end by 0 bases, with 3 bases between. Germline CDR1 reads SNHLY; CDR2 reads FYNNEI. The CDR3 extends over 11 amino acids. The CDR3 DNA follows: TGTGCCAGCAAACCTAACTATGGCTACACCTTC. It encodes CASKPNYGYTF. Full variable domain (remainder filled in from reference TRBV2 and TRBJ1-2): EPEVTQTPSHQVTQMGQEVILRCVPISNHLYFYWYRQILGQKVEFLVSFYNNEISEKSEIFDDQFSVERPDGSNFTLKIRSTKLEDSAMYFCASKPNYGYTFGSGTRLTVV.

This clonotype was seen more than once but under ten times. The gene calls are TRBV2 and TRBJ1-5; D uncertain. CDR3 length: 14 amino acids. Germline V lookup: CDR1 SNHLY, CDR2 FYNNEI. The ends were cut back, 6 bases at V and 2 bases at J, with 11 bases in the middle. CDR3 loop: CASRIGGGNQPQHF. In nucleotides, the CDR3 is TGTGCCAGCAGGATTGGCGGGGGCAATCAGCCCCAGCATTTT. Filled out from reference TRBV2 and TRBJ1-5, the complete variable domain reads EPEVTQTPSHQVTQMGQEVILRCVPISNHLYFYWYRQILGQKVEFLVSFYNNEISEKSEIFDDQFSVERPDGSNFTLKIRSTKLEDSAMYFCASRIGGGNQPQHFGDGTRLSIL.

This clonotype turned up a few times. The rearrangement joins TRBV7-2 to TRBJ1-1; TRBD1 aligns across 7 bases. The CDR3 covers 15 residues. Germline loops: CDR1 SGHTA, CDR2 FQGNSA. J gave up 7 bases and V 2 bases, and 10 bases lay outside the gene matches. The CDR3 loop is CASSLFGRGQGEAFF. CDR3 DNA: TGTGCCAGCAGCTTATTTGGAAGGGGGCAGGGTGAAGCTTTCTTT.

V is TRBV30 and J is TRBJ2-1, with 8 bases that match TRBD2. Per germline, CDR1 GTSNPN and CDR2 SVGIG (reference sequence). The CDR3 loop spans 12 amino acids. The J segment lost 10 bases and the V segment lost 0 bases, leaving 2 bases of the junction unmatched. As DNA, the CDR3 is TGTGCCTGGAGTGTACTAGCGGCCGAGCAGTTCTTC. This encodes CAWSVLAAEQFF.